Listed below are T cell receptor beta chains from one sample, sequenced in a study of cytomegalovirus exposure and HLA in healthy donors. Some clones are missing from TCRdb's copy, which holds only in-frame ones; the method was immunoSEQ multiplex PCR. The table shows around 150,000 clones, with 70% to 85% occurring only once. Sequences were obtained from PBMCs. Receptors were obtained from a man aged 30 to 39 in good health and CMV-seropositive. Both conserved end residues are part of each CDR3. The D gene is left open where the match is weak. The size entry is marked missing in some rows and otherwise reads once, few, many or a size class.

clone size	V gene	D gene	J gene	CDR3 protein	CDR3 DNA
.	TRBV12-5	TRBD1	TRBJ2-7	CASGPLNYGRTGYEQYF	TGTGCTAGTGGTCCTCTCAACTACGGGCGGACAGGGTACGAGCAGTACTTC
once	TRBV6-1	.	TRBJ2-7	CASRGEQYF	TGTGCCAGCCGCGGCGAGCAGTACTTC
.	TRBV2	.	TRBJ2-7	CASSGDREREQYF	TGTGCCAGCAGCGGGGATAGAGAACGGGAGCAGTACTTC
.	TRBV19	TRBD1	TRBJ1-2	CASSPGQGLYGYTF	TGTGCCAGTAGTCCCGGACAGGGGCTCTATGGCTACACCTTC
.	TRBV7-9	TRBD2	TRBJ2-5	CASSLGSSGGEETQYF	TGTGCCAGCAGCTTAGGTTCTAGCGGGGGGGAAGAGACCCAGTACTTC
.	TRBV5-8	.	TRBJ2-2	CASSLIGQYTGELFF	TGTGCCAGCAGCTTAATAGGACAATACACCGGGGAGCTGTTTTTT
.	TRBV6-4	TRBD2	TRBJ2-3	CASSDSTAGVIDTQYF	TGTGCCAGCAGTGACTCGACTGCGGGAGTCATAGATACGCAGTATTTT
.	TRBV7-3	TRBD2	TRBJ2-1	CASSSSRESLFF	TGTGCCAGCAGCTCCTCGCGGGAGAGTCTGTTCTTC
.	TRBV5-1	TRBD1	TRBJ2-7	CASSLGMTGGGEQYF	TGCGCCAGCAGCTTGGGGATGACAGGGGGCGGCGAGCAGTACTTC
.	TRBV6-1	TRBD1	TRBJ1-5	CASSARTGGRSNQPQHF	TGTGCCAGCAGTGCGAGGACAGGGGGCCGGAGCAATCAGCCCCAGCATTTT
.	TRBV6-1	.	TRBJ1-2	CASSFSNYGYTF	TGTGCCAGCAGCTTTTCTAACTATGGCTACACCTTC
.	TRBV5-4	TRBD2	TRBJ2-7	CASSPGTSAAYEQYF	TGTGCCAGCAGCCCAGGGACTAGCGCCGCCTACGAGCAGTACTTC
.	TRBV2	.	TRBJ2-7	CASIQREQYF	TGTGCCAGCATTCAGCGCGAGCAGTACTTC
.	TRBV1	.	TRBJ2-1	CTSSQDGTSGGPSSYNEQFF	TGCACCAGCAGCCAAGATGGGACTAGCGGGGGGCCTAGCTCCTACAATGAGCAGTTCTTC
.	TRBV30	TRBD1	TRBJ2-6	CAWRSTGVSGANVLTF	TGTGCCTGGAGGTCGACAGGGGTCTCCGGGGCCAACGTCCTGACTTTC
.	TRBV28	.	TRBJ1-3	CASSAHLSGNTIYF	TGTGCCAGCAGTGCACACCTCTCTGGAAACACCATATATTTT
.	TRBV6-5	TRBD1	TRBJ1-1	CASSNPTGTEAFF	TGTGCCAGCAGTAACCCGACAGGGACTGAAGCTTTCTTT